These 4 T cell receptor beta chains originate from one sample sequenced in a study of blood T cell repertoires in COVID-19. Using immunoSEQ multiplex PCR, the repertoire was profiled, and TCRdb retains in-frame clones only, with some absent. The sample lists some 200,000 clones; about 95% were seen once. The sample comprised peripheral blood. The receptors were gathered from a man aged 25-40 years with COVID-19, enrolled during active disease.

The V gene is TRBV10-3, the J gene TRBJ1-1, with a tentative D call TRBD1 (5 bases). The CDR3 length is 13 residues. Germline CDR1 ENHRY, CDR2 SYGVKD. The V gene lost 1 base and the J gene lost 11 bases, with 14 bases spanning the gap. The CDR3 nucleotides read TGTGCCATCAGTGAGTGGGACGGCCGGGGGGCTTTCTTT. Its translation is CAISEWDGRGAFF.

The chain recombines TRBV10-3 with TRBJ1-2; tentative D call: TRBD1 (6 bases). Trimming stripped 6 bases from V and 5 bases from J, with 25 bases between. CDR3 size: 17 residues. CDR1 and CDR2 (germline): ENHRY, SYGVKD. The CDR3 DNA is TGTGCCATCAGGGCAGATACAGGGATCCGGGCAGGTTATGGCTACACCTTC. This codes for CAIRADTGIRAGYGYTF.

V and J are TRBV25-1 and TRBJ2-3, with 11 positions matching TRBD2. V lost 1 base, J lost 4 bases, and 10 bases stayed unmatched. Germline loops: CDR1 MGHDK, CDR2 SYGVNS. This CDR3 contains 18 residues. The CDR3 nucleotides are TGTGCCAGCAGTGAATCATTTTTTGGGACTAGCGGATCAGATACGCAGTATTTT. Its translation: CASSESFFGTSGSDTQYF.

This rearrangement joins TRBV9 to TRBJ2-3; 10 bases line up with TRBD2. Germline values: CDR1 SGDLS, CDR2 YYNGEE. This CDR3 comprises 15 residues. V was pared by 2 bases and J by 3 bases, with 3 bases of the junction left unmatched. CDR3 region: CASSVTSGVTDTQYF. In DNA form, the CDR3 reads TGTGCCAGCAGCGTTACTAGCGGGGTTACAGATACGCAGTATTTT.